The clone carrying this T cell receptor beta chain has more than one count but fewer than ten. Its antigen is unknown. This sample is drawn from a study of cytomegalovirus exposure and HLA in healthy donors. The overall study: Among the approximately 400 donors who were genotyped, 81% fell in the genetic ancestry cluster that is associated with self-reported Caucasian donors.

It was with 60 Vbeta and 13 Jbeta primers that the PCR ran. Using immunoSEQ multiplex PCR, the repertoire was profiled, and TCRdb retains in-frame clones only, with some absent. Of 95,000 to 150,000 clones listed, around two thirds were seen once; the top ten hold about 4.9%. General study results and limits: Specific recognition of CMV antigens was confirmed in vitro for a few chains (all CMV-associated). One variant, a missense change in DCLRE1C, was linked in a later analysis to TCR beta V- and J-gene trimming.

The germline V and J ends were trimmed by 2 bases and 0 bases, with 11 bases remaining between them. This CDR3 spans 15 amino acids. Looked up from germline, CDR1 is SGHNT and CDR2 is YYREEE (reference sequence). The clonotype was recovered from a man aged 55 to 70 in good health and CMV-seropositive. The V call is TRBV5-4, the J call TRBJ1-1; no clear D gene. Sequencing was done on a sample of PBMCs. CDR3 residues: CASSLSGGLNTEAFF. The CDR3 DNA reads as TGTGCCAGCAGCTTATCGGGAGGACTGAACACTGAAGCTTTCTTT.